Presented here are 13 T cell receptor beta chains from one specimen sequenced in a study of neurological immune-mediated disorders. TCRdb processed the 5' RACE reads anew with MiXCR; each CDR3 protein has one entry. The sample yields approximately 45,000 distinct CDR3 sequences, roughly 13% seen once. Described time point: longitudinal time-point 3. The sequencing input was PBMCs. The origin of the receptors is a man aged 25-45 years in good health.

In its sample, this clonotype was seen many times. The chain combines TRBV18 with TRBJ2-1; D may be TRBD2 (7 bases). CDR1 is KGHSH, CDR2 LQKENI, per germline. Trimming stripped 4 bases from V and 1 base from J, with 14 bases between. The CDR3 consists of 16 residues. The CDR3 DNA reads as TGTGCCAGCTCACTGGGGGCTAGCGGTTCCTACAATGAGCAGTTCTTC. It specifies CASSLGASGSYNEQFF.

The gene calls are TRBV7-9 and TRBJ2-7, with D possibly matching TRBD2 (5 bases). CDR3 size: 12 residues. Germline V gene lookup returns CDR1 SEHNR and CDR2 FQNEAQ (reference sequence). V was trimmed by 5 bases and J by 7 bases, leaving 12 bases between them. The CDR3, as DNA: TGTGCCAGCAGCCCGCAATCGGGAGAGCAGTACTTC. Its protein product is CASSPQSGEQYF.

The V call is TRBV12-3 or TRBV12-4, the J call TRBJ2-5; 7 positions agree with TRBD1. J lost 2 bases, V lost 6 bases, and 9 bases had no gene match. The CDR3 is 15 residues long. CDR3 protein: CASSRIRDRQETQYF. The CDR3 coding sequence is TGTGCCAGCAGCCGGATAAGGGACAGACAAGAGACCCAGTACTTC.

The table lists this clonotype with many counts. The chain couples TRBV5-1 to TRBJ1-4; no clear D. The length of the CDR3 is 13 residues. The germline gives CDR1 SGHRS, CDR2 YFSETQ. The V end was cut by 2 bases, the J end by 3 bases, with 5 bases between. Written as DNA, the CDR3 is TGCGCCAGCAGCTTTGGACCTAATGAAAAACTGTTTTTT. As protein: CASSFGPNEKLFF. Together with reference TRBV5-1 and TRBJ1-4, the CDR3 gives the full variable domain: KAGVTQTPRYLIKTRGQQVTLSCSPISGHRSVSWYQQTPGQGLQFLFEYFSETQRNKGNFPGRFSGRQFSNSRSEMNVSTLELGDSALYLCASSFGPNEKLFFGSGTQLSVL.

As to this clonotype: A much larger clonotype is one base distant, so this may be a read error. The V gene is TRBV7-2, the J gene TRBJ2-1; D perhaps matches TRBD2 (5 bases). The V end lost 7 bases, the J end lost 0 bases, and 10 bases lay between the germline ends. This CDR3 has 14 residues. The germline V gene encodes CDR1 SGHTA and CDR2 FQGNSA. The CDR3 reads CASNFGSSYNEQFF. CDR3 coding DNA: TGTGCCAGCAACTTTGGGAGCTCCTACAATGAGCAGTTCTTC.

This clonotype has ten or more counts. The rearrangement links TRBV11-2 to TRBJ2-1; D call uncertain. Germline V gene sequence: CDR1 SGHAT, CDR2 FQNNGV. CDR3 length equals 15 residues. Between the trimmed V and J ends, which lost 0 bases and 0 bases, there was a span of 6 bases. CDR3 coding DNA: TGTGCCAGCAGCTTAGAGACCAACTCCTACAATGAGCAGTTCTTC. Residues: CASSLETNSYNEQFF.

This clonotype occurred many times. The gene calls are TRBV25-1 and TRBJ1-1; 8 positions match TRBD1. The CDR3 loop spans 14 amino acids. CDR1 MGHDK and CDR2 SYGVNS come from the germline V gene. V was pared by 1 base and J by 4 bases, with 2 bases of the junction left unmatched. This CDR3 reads CASSELTGGTEAFF. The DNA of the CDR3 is TGTGCCAGCAGTGAATTAACAGGGGGCACTGAAGCTTTCTTT.

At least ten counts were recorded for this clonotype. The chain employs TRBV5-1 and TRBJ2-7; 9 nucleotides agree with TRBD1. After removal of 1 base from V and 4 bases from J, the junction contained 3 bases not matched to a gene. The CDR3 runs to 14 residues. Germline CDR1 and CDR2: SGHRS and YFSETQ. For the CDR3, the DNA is TGCGCCAGCAGCTTGACAGGGGGCGAGTACGAGCAGTACTTC. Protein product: CASSLTGGEYEQYF. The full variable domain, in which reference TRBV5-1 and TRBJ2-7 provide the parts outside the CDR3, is KAGVTQTPRYLIKTRGQQVTLSCSPISGHRSVSWYQQTPGQGLQFLFEYFSETQRNKGNFPGRFSGRQFSNSRSEMNVSTLELGDSALYLCASSLTGGEYEQYFGPGTRLTVT.

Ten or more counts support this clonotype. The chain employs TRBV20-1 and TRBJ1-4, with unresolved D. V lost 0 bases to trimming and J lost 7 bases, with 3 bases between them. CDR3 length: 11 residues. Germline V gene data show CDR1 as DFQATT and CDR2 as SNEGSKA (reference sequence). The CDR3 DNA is TGCAGTGCTAGAGACCTTGAAAAACTGTTTTTT. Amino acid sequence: CSARDLEKLFF.

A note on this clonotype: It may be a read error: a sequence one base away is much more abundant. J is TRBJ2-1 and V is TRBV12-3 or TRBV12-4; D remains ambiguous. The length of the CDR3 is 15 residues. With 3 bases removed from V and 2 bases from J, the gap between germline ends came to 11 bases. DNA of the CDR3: TGTGCCAGCAGTTTCCTGGGTACTCCCTACAATGAGCAGTTCTTC. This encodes CASSFLGTPYNEQFF.

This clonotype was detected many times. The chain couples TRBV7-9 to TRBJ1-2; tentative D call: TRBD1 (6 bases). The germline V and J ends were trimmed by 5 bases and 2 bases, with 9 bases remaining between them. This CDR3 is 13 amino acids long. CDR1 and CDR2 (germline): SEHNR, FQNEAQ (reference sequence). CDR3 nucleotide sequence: TGTGCCAGCAGCCGAGGGGGAAACTATGGCTACACCTTC. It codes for CASSRGGNYGYTF.

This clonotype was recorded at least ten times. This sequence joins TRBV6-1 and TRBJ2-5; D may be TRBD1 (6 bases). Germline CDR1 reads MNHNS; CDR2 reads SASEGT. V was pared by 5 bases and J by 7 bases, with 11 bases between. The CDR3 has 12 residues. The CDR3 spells CASSPGERTQYF. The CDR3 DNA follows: TGTGCCAGCAGTCCAGGGGAGAGGACCCAGTACTTC.

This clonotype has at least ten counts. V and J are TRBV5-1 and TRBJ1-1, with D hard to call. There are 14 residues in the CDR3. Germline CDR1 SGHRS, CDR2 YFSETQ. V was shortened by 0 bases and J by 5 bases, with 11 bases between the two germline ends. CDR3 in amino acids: CASSLVPGGTEAFF. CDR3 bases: TGCGCCAGCAGCTTGGTTCCGGGCGGAACTGAAGCTTTCTTT.